The 8 T cell receptor beta chains below come from one sample, sequenced in a study of blood T cell repertoires in COVID-19 (dated by TCRdb to about 2020). The library was made by the immunoSEQ multiplex PCR assay. TCRdb took this table from immuneACCESS and kept in-frame rearrangements with V and J called. Such tables lack part of the clones; where checked against another copy, unresolved V genes explain under half of the gap, and the rest is unexplained. Here the sample has tens of thousands of clones; about 92% occur a single time. The ten largest clones represent roughly 0.8% of the sample. Material: peripheral blood. The origin of the receptors is an older woman with COVID-19, enrolled during active disease.

This chain links TRBV28 with TRBJ1-4; 11 bases fit TRBD1. The CDR3 consists of 17 residues. CDR1 and CDR2 (germline): MDHEN, SYDVKM. V was pared by 3 bases and J by 5 bases, with 8 bases of the junction left unmatched. The CDR3 spells CASSFPFGTGGNEKLFF. The DNA of the CDR3 is TGTGCCAGCAGTTTCCCTTTCGGGACAGGGGGGAATGAAAAACTGTTTTTT. Full variable domain (outside the CDR3, taken from reference TRBV28 and TRBJ1-4): DVKVTQSSRYLVKRTGEKVFLECVQDMDHENMFWYRQDPGLGLRLIYFSYDVKMKEKGDIPEGYSVSREKKERFSLILESASTNQTSMYLCASSFPFGTGGNEKLFFGSGTQLSVL.

The CDR3 loop reads CASSLAGGAGFNEKLFF. The CDR3 DNA sequence: TGTGCCAGCAGCCTCGCTGGGGGGGCAGGTTTTAATGAAAAACTGTTTTTT. The chain joins TRBV7-9 to TRBJ1-4, with D possibly being TRBD1 (6 bases). V was trimmed by 5 bases and J by 4 bases, leaving 20 bases between them. This CDR3 spans 17 amino acids. CDR1 SEHNR and CDR2 FQNEAQ come from the germline V gene (reference sequence). The variable domain in full, with the rest retrieved from reference TRBV7-9 and TRBJ1-4, is DTGVSQNPRHKITKRGQNVTFRCDPISEHNRLYWYRQTLGQGPEFLTYFQNEAQLEKSRLLSDRFSAERPKGSFSTLEIQRTEQGDSAMYLCASSLAGGAGFNEKLFFGSGTQLSVL.

This rearrangement joins TRBV28 to TRBJ1-4; D unclear. Germline V gives CDR1 MDHEN, CDR2 SYDVKM. The CDR3 is 14 residues long. Deletions cut 7 bases from V and 3 bases from J, with 12 bases between. The CDR3 loop is CASTKGSPNEKLFF. As DNA, the CDR3 is TGTGCCAGCACTAAAGGGAGCCCTAATGAAAAACTGTTTTTT. Supplemented by reference TRBV28 and TRBJ1-4, the full variable domain reads DVKVTQSSRYLVKRTGEKVFLECVQDMDHENMFWYRQDPGLGLRLIYFSYDVKMKEKGDIPEGYSVSREKKERFSLILESASTNQTSMYLCASTKGSPNEKLFFGSGTQLSVL.

The chain couples TRBV7-2 to TRBJ2-1, with D possibly being TRBD2 (6 bases). The CDR3 spans 14 residues. The germline V gene has CDR1 SGHTA and CDR2 FQGNSA. The germline V and J ends were trimmed by 1 base and 7 bases, with 11 bases remaining between them. The CDR3 DNA reads as TGTGCCAGCAGCTTAGGATGGGGGACTAATGAGCAGTTCTTC. Translating gives CASSLGWGTNEQFF.

The chain employs TRBV10-3 and TRBJ2-1; D unresolved. Per the germline V gene, CDR1 is ENHRY and CDR2 is SYGVKD. Trimming pared 3 bases from V and 10 bases from J, leaving 13 bases between. The CDR3 consists of 13 residues. CDR3 DNA: TGTGCCATCAGTGAAAGCGCCGAACGGGAGCAGTTCTTC. Translation gives CAISESAEREQFF.

The rearrangement uses TRBV3-1 (or the pseudogene TRBV3-2) and TRBJ2-7; 9 nucleotides match TRBD1. The CDR3 has 14 amino acids. J lost 6 bases, V lost 4 bases, and 7 bases had no gene match. The V gene's germline CDR1 is LGHDT and CDR2 YNNKEL (reference sequence). Here the CDR3 DNA reads TGTGCCAGCAGCCCTCGTTCGACAGGGGGCGAGCAGTACTTC. Amino acids: CASSPRSTGGEQYF.

The chain couples TRBV18 to TRBJ1-1; D not certain. The CDR3 runs 14 residues. Germline assignment: CDR1 KGHSH and CDR2 LQKENI. V dropped 3 bases and J dropped 1 base, with 9 bases sitting between them. CDR3 sequence: CASSPFGENTEAFF. DNA for the CDR3: TGTGCCAGCTCACCTTTCGGGGAGAACACTGAAGCTTTCTTT.

The V call is TRBV11-3, the J call TRBJ2-3; possible D gene TRBD2, 7 bases. CDR3 size: 17 residues. V lost 5 bases to trimming and J lost 0 bases, with 18 bases between them. CDR1 is SGHNT, CDR2 YENEEA, per germline. CDR3 loop: CASSLGARGASTDTQYF. The CDR3 nucleotides read TGTGCCAGCAGCCTAGGGGCCCGGGGGGCTAGCACAGATACGCAGTATTTT.